This paragraph reports one TCR beta chain. This sample includes further DNA sequences coding for the same CDR3. This sample was taken from a study of control samples from healthy donors and cancer patients. CDR3 size: 14 residues. Germline CDR1 is SGHDN and CDR2 is FVKESK. V dropped 2 bases and J dropped 15; count of bases not matched to a gene: 9. Sequencing was performed with immunoSEQ multiplex PCR; in TCRdb, only in-frame clones are kept and a portion is missing. The sample contains fewer than 120,000 clones, 88% of which appear only once. This TCR was sampled from a woman in her sixties with lung cancer. J is TRBJ1-6 and V is TRBV14, with TRBD1 identical over 8 bases. The sample taken for sequencing was PBMCs. The DNA of the CDR3 is TGTGCCAGCAGCCAACCAGGGGGCGGGGGGCTCCTCCACTTT. Translation gives CASSQPGGGGLLHF.